This TCR beta chain was captured in a study of beta chain features in type 1 diabetes. Whole-study results and caveats: Moderate but significant shortening of TCRB CDR3s was recorded in all four CD4+ subsets from Type 1 diabetes patients. cDNA sequencing could over-represent cells with high TCR expression.

This clone was seen a few times. Its antigen is not identified. The CDR3 has 14 amino acids. Trimming took 0 bases from V and 6 from J, leaving 14 bases between them. Germline loops: CDR1 GTSNPN, CDR2 SVGIG (reference sequence). Averaging roughly 100 mL, one heparinised blood draw was given by each donor. Via the markers CD45RO/CCR7/CD25/CD127/CD95/CD27, stem cell-like memory, regulatory, central memory and naive CD4+ cells were sorted. The study reverse transcribed the entire isolated RNA, so it sequenced expressed TCRB transcripts. Profiling relied on immunoSEQ multiplex PCR, and the TCRdb table lists in-frame clones only, not all of them. The sample holds about 130,000 clones, nearly 9.5% seen once.

The sequencing input was central memory CD4+ T cells from blood. This rearrangement joins TRBV30 to TRBJ1-1, with D possibly TRBD1 on 5 matching bases. This receptor was taken from a man aged 18 to 29 in good health. The CDR3 DNA sequence: TGTGCCTGGAGTGTGGGTGCCAGGGTCCCTGAAGCTTTCTTT. This gives the protein CAWSVGARVPEAFF.